This TCR beta chain emerged from a study of T-cell memory formation after mild COVID-19. Comments on this clonotype: Its antigen is undetermined.

Findings and caveats of the study: Prior to infection, memory already included some responding clones, suggesting cross-reactive memory joined.

Germline lookup yields CDR1 SGHAT and CDR2 FQNNGV. Losses at the gene ends were 2 bases for V and 3 bases for J; bases not matched to a gene: 6. The CDR3 spans 15 residues. TCRdb re-called the 5' RACE reads through MiXCR, storing one row per CDR3 protein. Of about 410,000 distinct CDR3 sequences in the sample, 15% to 20% were seen once. Sequenced material: PBMCs or a T cell subset sorted from them (not recorded which). This chain links TRBV11-2 with TRBJ2-7; 8 nucleotides line up with TRBD2. The sequence was collected from a man in his late teens or twenties who had mild COVID-19 (a few samples of this study predate the infection). Cell type and time point are not known. Here the CDR3 DNA reads TGTGCCAGCAGCTTATTCCGCGGGAGGCGCTACGAGCAGTACTTC. Its translation is CASSLFRGRRYEQYF.